A single sample is the source of the 11 T cell receptor beta chains below, sequenced in a study of molecular identifiers for immune sequencing clone quantification. TCRdb re-derived calls from the PCR reads in MiXCR, one entry per CDR3 protein. The table shows 35,000 or so distinct CDR3 sequences, with about 18% occurring only once. Source material: naive CD8+ T cells from blood, with Jurkat cell RNA spiked in. The subset was: FACS-sorted CD8+CD4-CCR7+CD45RA+ naive T cells. All receptors derive from a human donor in good health. Some libraries in this study had Jurkat cell RNA spiked in.

Turning to this clonotype: Given a much more abundant clone one base away, this may be a read error. The chain employs TRBV19 and TRBJ2-3, with 11 bases that match TRBD2. The CDR3 has 20 amino acids. Germline V lookup: CDR1 LNHDA, CDR2 SQIVND (reference sequence). V lost 4 bases to trimming and J lost 1 base; unmatched junction nucleotides: 16. The CDR3 protein is CASSTLGLADTSIGTDTQYF. The CDR3 DNA follows: TGTGCCAGTAGTACCTTGGGACTAGCGGATACCTCAATCGGCACAGATACGCAGTATTTT.

This chain links TRBV7-2 with TRBJ2-1; no definite D call. The germline V gene encodes CDR1 SGHTA and CDR2 FQGNSA. CDR3 length equals 16 residues. Between the trimmed V and J ends, which lost 3 bases and 8 bases, there was a span of 20 bases. CDR3 sequence: CASSFSVVQATDEQFF. DNA for the CDR3: TGTGCCAGCAGCTTCAGTGTGGTGCAGGCTACGGATGAGCAGTTCTTC.

This clonotype was found many times. This chain connects TRBV30 to TRBJ1-1, with TRBD1 identical over 7 bases. The trim removed 2 bases at V and 0 bases at J, leaving 3 bases unmatched. CDR3 length: 14 residues. Germline loops: CDR1 GTSNPN, CDR2 SVGIG (reference sequence). In DNA form, the CDR3 reads TGTGCCTGGAGTTTGACAGGGTTGAACACTGAAGCTTTCTTT. Amino acid sequence: CAWSLTGLNTEAFF.

About this clonotype: This may come from a read error, since a much larger clone is one base off. The J gene is TRBJ1-1, the V gene TRBV5-6; 7 bases are shared with TRBD1. Germline-derived CDR1 and CDR2 are SGHDT and YYEEEE. The ends lost 6 bases at V and 5 bases at J; junction bases unmatched: 13. This CDR3 spans 15 amino acids. CDR3 coding DNA: TGTGCCAGCAAACGGTCGACAGGGCTGCTTACTGAAGCTTTCTTT. This gives the protein CASKRSTGLLTEAFF.

Comments on this clonotype: A much larger clonotype is one base distant, so this may be a read error. As the CDR3 is not closed by the conserved phenylalanine or tryptophan, this likely results from a read error. The rearrangement joins TRBV15 to TRBJ2-3; maybe TRBD2 (6 bases). The CDR3 contains 18 residues. In germline, CDR1 is LNHNV, CDR2 YYDKDF (reference sequence). Trimming removed 3 bases at V and 0 bases at J, with 19 bases between. This CDR3 reads CATSRSGVGGISTDTQYL. The CDR3 DNA is TGTGCCACCAGCAGGTCGGGAGTAGGTGGGATTAGCACAGATACGCAGTATCTT.

This clonotype was detected many times. The genes are TRBV6-2 or TRBV6-3 and TRBJ2-2; D is undetermined. CDR1 and CDR2 (germline): MNHEY, SVGEGT. This CDR3 region has 16 residues. V was trimmed by 2 bases and J by 4 bases, leaving 14 bases between them. This chain's CDR3 is CASSYETEPFTGELFF. The CDR3 nucleotides read TGTGCCAGCAGTTACGAAACAGAGCCTTTCACCGGGGAGCTGTTTTTT.

The sample holds a few counts of this clonotype. A much larger clone is a single base away; this may be a read error. The CDR3 does not close with the conserved phenylalanine or tryptophan, likely indicating a read error. The V call is TRBV18, the J call TRBJ2-3; no clear D. Germline-derived CDR1 and CDR2 are KGHSH and LQKENI. The CDR3 loop spans 11 amino acids. Trimming pared 3 bases from V and 3 bases from J, leaving 1 base between. The CDR3 bases are TGTGCCAGCTCACCTACAGATACGCAGTATCTT. Encoded protein: CASSPTDTQYL.

The sample holds many counts of this clonotype. The chain is built from TRBV7-9 and TRBJ1-4, with D tentatively TRBD1 (5 bases). Between the trimmed V and J ends, which lost 4 bases and 0 bases, there was a span of 9 bases. The CDR3 is 15 amino acids. CDR1 is SEHNR and CDR2 is FQNEAQ in the germline V gene (reference sequence). CDR3: CASSSSGTTNEKLFF. In DNA, the CDR3 is TGTGCCAGCAGCTCCTCAGGGACAACTAATGAAAAACTGTTTTTT.

This clonotype was recorded at least ten times. V usage is TRBV28 and J usage is TRBJ2-1; TRBD2 matches 10 bases. Germline CDR1 MDHEN, CDR2 SYDVKM. V shed 3 bases, J shed 8 bases, and the junction held 4 bases outside the gene matches. CDR3 length equals 14 residues. This chain's CDR3 is CASSFSSGSHEQFF. The DNA of the CDR3 is TGTGCCAGCAGTTTCTCTAGCGGGAGTCATGAGCAGTTCTTC.

This clonotype was seen many times. This rearrangement joins TRBV19 to TRBJ2-7, with 9 bases matching TRBD1. The CDR3 is made up of 15 amino acids. Germline trimming cut 5 bases from V and 2 bases from J; bases unmatched to any gene: 7. The germline V gene encodes CDR1 LNHDA and CDR2 SQIVND (reference sequence). The CDR3 coding sequence is TGTGCCAGTAGTGCGGGACAGGGAATTACCTACGAGCAGTACTTC. It is translated as CASSAGQGITYEQYF.

The rearrangement links TRBV4-1 to TRBJ2-1; unclear D gene. V lost 1 base and J lost 1, with 8 bases in between. The length of the CDR3 is 15 residues. Germline CDR1 and CDR2: MGHRA and YSYEKL. The CDR3 loop reads CASSQGIESYNEQFF. The CDR3 DNA sequence: TGCGCCAGCAGCCAAGGAATTGAATCCTACAATGAGCAGTTCTTC.